This TCR beta chain is drawn from a study of blood T cell repertoires in COVID-19. As for the study in general: The origin of the acute and convalescent COVID-19 samples was the United States, Italy and Spain. The analysed material was cDNA or gDNA that came from T cells, B-cell-depleted T cells, or PBMCs.

As originally analysed: Counts of nucleated cells, estimated from reference gene primer amplification, were obtained. The data were produced by immunoSEQ multiplex PCR, yet TCRdb's version contains in-frame clones alone and is incomplete. For V, J and clone size, that table is used; D and trimming come from the DNA. The table records approximately 350,000 clones, less than 90% of them present only once. While infection was still active, Seattle patients were enrolled and then followed longitudinally. Germline values: CDR1 LNHDA, CDR2 SQIVND (reference sequence). V shed 3 bases, J shed 3 bases, and the junction held 6 bases outside the gene matches. This CDR3 has 15 residues.

The receptor was isolated from a woman in her fifties or sixties with COVID-19, enrolled during active disease. Sequences were obtained from peripheral blood. V usage is TRBV19 and J usage is TRBJ2-7, with 9 bases fitting TRBD1. DNA of the CDR3: TGTGCCAGTAGTATTTGGGGACAGGGCATCTACGAGCAGTACTTC. Translating gives CASSIWGQGIYEQYF.